This T cell receptor beta chain came from a study of OX40 agonist ivuxolimab in advanced cancers. Study results and limitations: Some of the nonresponding patients also showed low levels of normalized T-cell clonal expansion. Among the lowest peripheral clonal expansion occurred in 0.1-3.0 mg/kg partial responders.

About this clone itself: The antigen is undetermined.

Sequencing used immunoSEQ multiplex PCR; TCRdb keeps in-frame clones, though not all of them. The sample lists around 57,000 clones; more than 80% were seen once. Trimming took off 6 bases at V and 1 base at J, with 15 bases between the two ends. Germline CDR1 reads MDHEN; CDR2 reads SYDVKM. The CDR3 has 16 amino acids. The chain joins TRBV28 to TRBJ2-2; D might be TRBD2 (7 bases). The specimen was CD4+ or CD8+ T cells sorted from blood, collected in a trial of the OX40 agonist ivuxolimab. The receptor was isolated from an adult with an advanced solid tumor such as melanoma, head and neck, liver or kidney cancer. The CDR3 DNA is TGTGCCAGCAGAATTGCGGGGGCAATGAACACCGGGGAGCTGTTTTTT. Protein product: CASRIAGAMNTGELFF.